The 7 T cell receptor beta chains given below trace back to one sample, sequenced in a study of blood T cell repertoires in COVID-19 (dated by TCRdb to the early 2020s). The library relied on the immunoSEQ multiplex PCR assay. Sourced from immuneACCESS, this table was stored by TCRdb with only in-frame sequences that have V and J called. A share of the clones is absent; for the studies checked, an unresolved V gene accounts for under half, and the remainder has no known explanation. The sample table holds over 150,000 clones, of which roughly four fifths were seen once. Of the sample, over 10% falls within the top ten clones. The source material was peripheral blood. The origin of the receptors is a woman aged 45 to 65 with acute or convalescent COVID-19.

The count of this clone is one. V is TRBV7-8 and J is TRBJ1-1; 10 bases align to TRBD1. The CDR3 is 16 residues long. Germline values: CDR1 SGHVS, CDR2 FQNEAQ. The J segment lost 11 bases and the V segment lost 5 bases, leaving 17 bases of the junction unmatched. CDR3 sequence reads: CASSLPPDRGLGSAFF. The CDR3 nucleotides are TGTGCCAGCAGCCTACCCCCCGACAGGGGGCTAGGGTCGGCTTTCTTT.

This chain joins TRBV18 and TRBJ1-2; possibly TRBD1 for D (5 bases). V was shortened by 0 bases and J by 8 bases, with 10 bases between the two germline ends. Germline V CDR1 and CDR2: KGHSH, LQKENI. This CDR3 spans 13 amino acids. The CDR3 DNA reads TGTGCCAGCTCACCACCGACACAGGAAGGCTACACCTTC. This codes for CASSPPTQEGYTF.

The rearrangement links TRBV27 to TRBJ2-1; 8 positions match TRBD2. After removal of 10 bases from V and 8 bases from J, the junction contained 13 bases not matched to a gene. The CDR3 has 14 amino acids. Germline V gene sequence: CDR1 MNHEY, CDR2 SMNVEV (reference sequence). This chain's CDR3 is CATGATSDRHEQFF. CDR3 bases: TGTGCCACGGGCGCGACTAGCGATAGGCATGAGCAGTTCTTC.

This chain connects TRBV6-5 to TRBJ1-4; weak D call: TRBD1 (6 bases). Germline CDR1 reads MNHEY; CDR2 reads SVGAGI. V lost 7 bases and J 4 bases, leaving 16 bases between the germline ends. There are 15 residues in the CDR3. The DNA of the CDR3 is TGTGCCAGCAAAACCGGGACAACGAATAATGAAAAACTGTTTTTT. It is translated as CASKTGTTNNEKLFF.

This clone turned up a few times. The chain joins TRBV3-1 (or the pseudogene TRBV3-2) to TRBJ1-4; D is perhaps TRBD1 (5 bases). Trimming stripped 5 bases from V and 4 bases from J, with 11 bases between. Germline values: CDR1 LGHDT, CDR2 YNNKEL (reference sequence). There are 14 residues in the CDR3. The CDR3 is CASSGDFFNEKLFF. DNA of the CDR3: TGTGCCAGCAGCGGGGACTTCTTTAATGAAAAACTGTTTTTT.

The rearrangement joins TRBV9 to TRBJ2-3; D is perhaps TRBD1 (7 bases). Germline V gene data show CDR1 as SGDLS and CDR2 as YYNGEE. V was clipped by 1 base and J by 1 base, with 10 bases between them. The CDR3 length is 15 residues. The CDR3 loop is CASSVQGGGTDTQYF. The CDR3 DNA follows: TGTGCCAGCAGCGTACAGGGGGGCGGCACAGATACGCAGTATTTT.

J is TRBJ1-1 and V is TRBV12-3 or TRBV12-4; 8 bases are a match to TRBD1. This CDR3 has 13 residues. The V and J ends lost 3 bases and 7 bases, in that order; junction bases with no gene match: 4. The CDR3 loop reads CASSFRGQGEAFF. CDR3 nucleotides: TGTGCCAGCAGTTTCAGGGGGCAAGGTGAAGCTTTCTTT.